This is a list of T cell receptor beta chains from one sample in a study of T cells of healthy individuals. TCRdb reprocessed the 5' RACE reads via MiXCR and lists one record per CDR3 protein. The data contain around 98,000 distinct CDR3 sequences, 17% of them singletons. These receptors were collected from a human donor in good health. Each CDR3 is given with its conserved first and last residue. A D gene is named only where the DNA matches it firmly. The listing skips clone size in some rows; elsewhere it reads once, few, many or a size class.

j_gene,d_gene,abundance,v_gene,len,CDR3nt,CDR3aa
TRBJ2-7,-,-,TRBV2,13,TGTGCCAGGAGAAAGTGGGGGACCTACGAGCAGTACTTC,CARRKWGTYEQYF
TRBJ2-7,TRBD1,many,TRBV7-9,15,TGTGCCAGCAACCCGTTAGGGGGCGCTGGGTACGAGCAGTACTTC,CASNPLGGAGYEQYF
TRBJ2-7,-,-,TRBV20-1,13,TGCAGTGCTCGAAGGGGGGTTACCTACGAGCAGTACTTC,CSARRGVTYEQYF
TRBJ2-2,-,-,TRBV20-1,17,TGCAGTGCCGGGGGAAGCGGCACCCGCGGAACGACCGGGGAGCTGTTTTTT,CSAGGSGTRGTTGELFF
TRBJ2-7,-,few,TRBV10-3,14,TGTGCCATCAGTGGGGTCGCGGGAACCAACGAGCAGTACTTC,CAISGVAGTNEQYF
TRBJ2-6,-,few,TRBV10-3,15,TGTGCCATCATGAATACTCCTTCTGGGGCCAACGTCCTGACTTTC,CAIMNTPSGANVLTF
TRBJ2-1,TRBD2,-,TRBV14,16,TGTGCCAGCAGCCATCGAGCGGGGACCTCCTACAATGAGCAGTTCTTC,CASSHRAGTSYNEQFF
TRBJ2-5,-,-,TRBV20-1,11,TGCAGTGCGACAGTCCAAGAGACCCAGTACTTC,CSATVQETQYF
TRBJ2-5,-,few,TRBV10-3,12,TGTGCCATCAGCCAGGGGCGAGAGACCCAGTACTTC,CAISQGRETQYF
TRBJ2-5,TRBD2,few,TRBV2,15,TGTGCCAGCATGCTCCAGGCTAGCGGCCAAGAGACCCAGTACTTC,CASMLQASGQETQYF
TRBJ2-5,-,-,TRBV27,15,TGTGCCAGTAGAGAATCGGGCCTCCGACCAGAGACCCAGTACTTC,CASRESGLRPETQYF
TRBJ1-3,-,-,TRBV18,13,TGTGCCAGCTCACCACAAGGGGGAAACACCATATATTTT,CASSPQGGNTIYF
TRBJ2-6,-,-,TRBV6-5,15,TGTGCCAGCAGTTCCGGGGGCGAAGGGGCCAACGTCCTGACTTTC,CASSSGGEGANVLTF
TRBJ2-5,-,-,TRBV5-1,18,TGCGCCAGCAGCTTGGGCTTCACCCCCGGAGGCTTCCAAGAGACCCAGTACTTC,CASSLGFTPGGFQETQYF
TRBJ2-5,-,few,TRBV28,12,TGTGCCAGCAGGGCCAGCCAAGAGACCCAGTACTTC,CASRASQETQYF
TRBJ1-5,-,-,TRBV20-1,12,TGCAGTGCGAAGACAGCATATCAGCCCCAGCATTTT,CSAKTAYQPQHF
TRBJ2-5,TRBD2,few,TRBV4-1,17,TGCGCCAGCAGCCTAGGGGAGACTAGCGGGAGGGGGGAGACCCAGTACTTC,CASSLGETSGRGETQYF
TRBJ1-1,TRBD1,-,TRBV27,13,TGTGCCAGCAGCCTGAGGGGACAGGGTGAATCTTTCTTT,CASSLRGQGESFF
TRBJ2-1,-,many,TRBV7-2,15,TGTGCCAGCAGCTTAGCGTTCGGGGCCTACAATGAGCAGTTCTTC,CASSLAFGAYNEQFF
TRBJ2-3,TRBD2,-,TRBV20-1,17,TGCAGTGCGCGGCTAGCGGGGACTATCCTCAGCACAGATACGCAGTATTTT,CSARLAGTILSTDTQYF
TRBJ2-7,-,-,TRBV3-1,13,TGTGCCAGCAGCCGCGGACTCTCCTACGAGCAGTACTTC,CASSRGLSYEQYF
TRBJ2-7,-,-,TRBV20-1,12,TGCGGAATGGAGTATACTTCCTACGAGCAGTACTTC,CGMEYTSYEQYF
TRBJ2-3,-,few,TRBV9,14,TGTGCCAGACCACCGGAGGGTGCCACAGATACGCAGTATTTT,CARPPEGATDTQYF
TRBJ1-2,TRBD1,many,TRBV20-1,14,TGCAGTGCGAGACCGACAGGGACTAACTATGGCTACACCTTC,CSARPTGTNYGYTF
TRBJ1-5,-,-,TRBV28,17,TGTGCCAGCAGTCCCCCCCGCCACCTCGCGAGCAATCAGCCCCAGCATTTT,CASSPPRHLASNQPQHF
TRBJ2-5,-,many,TRBV3-1,14,TGTGCCAGCAGCCAAGCAGGTTCCGTGGAGGCCCAGTACTTC,CASSQAGSVEAQYF
TRBJ2-5,-,few,TRBV7-2,15,TGTGCCAGCAGCTTAGTCTGGCAGGGTGCAGAGACCCAGTACTTC,CASSLVWQGAETQYF
TRBJ2-5,-,-,TRBV7-9,14,TGTGCCAGCAGCTTAAGTATACTCCAAGAGACCCAGTACTTC,CASSLSILQETQYF
TRBJ1-5,TRBD1,few,TRBV7-2,13,TGTGCCAGCAGCTACGACAGGGAAGGTCCCCAGCATTTT,CASSYDREGPQHF
TRBJ2-7,TRBD2,few,TRBV7-2,14,TGTGCCAGCAGCCTATGGACTAGCGGCTACGAGCAGTACTTC,CASSLWTSGYEQYF
TRBJ2-2,-,-,TRBV14,17,TGTGCCAGCAGCCAAGATTACGGCGGTTCTTACACCGGGGAGCTGTTTTTT,CASSQDYGGSYTGELFF
TRBJ2-1,-,-,TRBV25-1,14,TGTGCCAGCAGTGCGTACAGGGTAGAGGATGAGCAGTTCTTC,CASSAYRVEDEQFF
TRBJ2-7,-,-,TRBV6-8,14,TGTGCCAGCAGCCCCTCCGGGGGAACCTACGAGCAGTACTTC,CASSPSGGTYEQYF
TRBJ1-3,-,many,TRBV6-2/TRBV6-3,12,TGTGCCAGCAGTACGGGAGGAAACACCATATATTTT,CASSTGGNTIYF
TRBJ1-6,-,many,TRBV12-3/TRBV12-4,13,TGTGCCAGCAAGAGTCGGGATAATTCACCCCTCCACTTT,CASKSRDNSPLHF
TRBJ2-7,TRBD1,few,TRBV28,15,TGTGCCAGCAGTTCCTGGACAGGGTATGGGTACGAGCAGTACTTC,CASSSWTGYGYEQYF
TRBJ1-1,TRBD1,few,TRBV14,16,TGTGCCAGCAGCCAAGGGACAGGGGGCGTTAAGACTGAAGCTTTCTTT,CASSQGTGGVKTEAFF
TRBJ1-4,-,-,TRBV4-3,16,TGCGCCAGCAGCCGTAACCTAGTCGCAGCTAATGAAAAACTGTTTTTT,CASSRNLVAANEKLFF
TRBJ1-2,-,few,TRBV28,13,TGTGCCAGCAGTTTTGGGTCTTCGGATGGCTACACCTTC,CASSFGSSDGYTF
TRBJ1-5,-,few,TRBV19,17,TGTGCCAGTAGTAGGCTAATAGGGGGGGGTGGCAATCAGCCCCAGCATTTT,CASSRLIGGGGNQPQHF
TRBJ2-7,TRBD1,few,TRBV28,16,TGTGCCAGCAGCCCACTAGGGGGCAGGGTCGAGGACGAGCAGTACTTC,CASSPLGGRVEDEQYF
TRBJ2-2,-,-,TRBV5-1,17,TGCGCCAGCAGCTACTCAGCAGGGGTGTCGAACACCGGGGAGCTGTTTTTT,CASSYSAGVSNTGELFF
TRBJ1-2,-,many,TRBV7-2,15,TGTGCCAGCAGCTTTAACAGGGTACTTAACTATGGCTACACCTTC,CASSFNRVLNYGYTF
TRBJ2-7,-,few,TRBV7-6,15,TGTGCCAGCAGCTTAGCCCTCTGGGAGAACGACGAGCAGTACTTC,CASSLALWENDEQYF
TRBJ2-5,-,many,TRBV7-9,13,TGTGCCAGCAGCGAACAGGTTCAAGAGACCCAGTACTTC,CASSEQVQETQYF
TRBJ2-3,TRBD1,-,TRBV28,14,TGTGCCACCAAACAGGGGGCCCGCACAGATACGCAGTATTTT,CATKQGARTDTQYF